The 3 T cell receptor beta chains in this list originate from one sample, sequenced in a study of T cell changes during pregnancy in multiple sclerosis (dated by TCRdb to 2018 to 2020). Libraries were prepared through the immunoSEQ multiplex PCR assay. What TCRdb holds here is the immuneACCESS table cut down to in-frame rearrangements. Part of the clones is not present; checked against another copy, under half of the missing clones reflect an unresolved V gene, and the others are unexplained. The sample yields roughly 48,000 clones; 88% were counted once. Of the sample, around 1.2% falls within the top ten clones. The sequences come from CD4+ T cells from peripheral blood mononuclear cells, collected in the second trimester of pregnancy. These TCRs come from a female donor with multiple sclerosis, enrolled in a pregnancy study.

The gene calls are TRBV30 and TRBJ1-2; D is undetermined. Germline V lookup: CDR1 GTSNPN, CDR2 SVGIG (reference sequence). The CDR3 is 12 amino acids. Between the trimmed V and J ends, which lost 4 bases and 4 bases, there was a span of 10 bases. In DNA, the CDR3 is TGTGCCTGGAAGCCTTCGGGCTATGGCTACACCTTC. Translation: CAWKPSGYGYTF. Combining the CDR3 with reference TRBV30 and TRBJ1-2 gives the whole variable domain SQTIHQWPATLVQPVGSPLSLECTVEGTSNPNLYWYRQAAGRGLQLLFYSVGIGQISSEVPQNLSASRPQDRQFILSSKKLLLSDSGFYLCAWKPSGYGYTFGSGTRLTVV.

This chain uses TRBV27 with TRBJ2-5, with D unresolved. Per germline, CDR1 MNHEY and CDR2 SMNVEV (reference sequence). With 3 bases removed from V and 5 bases from J, the gap between germline ends came to 13 bases. CDR3 length: 14 amino acids. The CDR3 DNA reads as TGTGCCAGCAGTTTGCGAGGTACCGGGGAGACCCAGTACTTC. This sequence encodes CASSLRGTGETQYF.

This clone has a single count. The chain employs TRBV27 and TRBJ2-7, with 10 bases lining up with TRBD2. The germline V gene has CDR1 MNHEY and CDR2 SMNVEV (reference sequence). The CDR3 runs 16 residues. J was trimmed by 4 bases and V by 7 bases; bases with no gene match: 13. CDR3 DNA: TGTGCCAGCAAGAGAACGGAACTAGCGGGGAGTTACGAGCAGTACTTC. Amino acids: CASKRTELAGSYEQYF.